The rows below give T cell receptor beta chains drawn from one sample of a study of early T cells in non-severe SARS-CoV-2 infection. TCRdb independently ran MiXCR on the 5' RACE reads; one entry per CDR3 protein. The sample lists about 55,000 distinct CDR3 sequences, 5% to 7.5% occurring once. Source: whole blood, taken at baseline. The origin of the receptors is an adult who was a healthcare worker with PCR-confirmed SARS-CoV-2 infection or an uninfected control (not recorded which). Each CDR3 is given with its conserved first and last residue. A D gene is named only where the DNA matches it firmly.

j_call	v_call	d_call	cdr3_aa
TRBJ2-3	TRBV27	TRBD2	CASSSRTSGADTQYF
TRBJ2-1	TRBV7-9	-	CASSLGLVNEQFF
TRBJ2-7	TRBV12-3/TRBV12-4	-	CASSLSTFYEQYF
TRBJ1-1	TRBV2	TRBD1	CASSPQQGRYTEAFF
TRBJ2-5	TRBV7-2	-	CASSLEFRVLAGTQYF
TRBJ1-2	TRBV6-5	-	CASSTGTEDYGYTF
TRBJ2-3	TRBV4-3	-	CASSQENGGSNTDTQYF
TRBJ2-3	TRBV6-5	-	CASSRLPYPAAKADTQYF
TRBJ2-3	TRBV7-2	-	CASSVALTDTQYF
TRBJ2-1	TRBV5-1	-	CASSLGGTWNEQFF
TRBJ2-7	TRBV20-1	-	CSARRGGTNEQYF
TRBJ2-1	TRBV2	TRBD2	CASKSGDNEQFF
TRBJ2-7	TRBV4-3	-	CASSQDLHSSYEQYF
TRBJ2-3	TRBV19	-	CASSIERGRSGDTQYF